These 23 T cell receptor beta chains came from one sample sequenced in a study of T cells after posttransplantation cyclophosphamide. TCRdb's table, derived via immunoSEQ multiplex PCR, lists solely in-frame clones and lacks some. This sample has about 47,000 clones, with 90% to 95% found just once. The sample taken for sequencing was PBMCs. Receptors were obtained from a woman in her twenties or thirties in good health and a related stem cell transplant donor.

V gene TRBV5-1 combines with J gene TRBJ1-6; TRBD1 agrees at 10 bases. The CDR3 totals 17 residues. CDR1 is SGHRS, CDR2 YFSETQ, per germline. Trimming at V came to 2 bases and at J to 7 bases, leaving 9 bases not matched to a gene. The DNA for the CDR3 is TGCGCCAGCAGCTTAACAGACCCGGGACAGGGGAATTCACCCCTCCACTTT. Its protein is CASSLTDPGQGNSPLHF.

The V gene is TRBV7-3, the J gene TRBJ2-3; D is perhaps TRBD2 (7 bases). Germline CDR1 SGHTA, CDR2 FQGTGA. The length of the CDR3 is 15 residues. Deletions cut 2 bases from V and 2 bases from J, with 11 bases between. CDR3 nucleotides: TGTGCCAGCAGCTTAGCGGGGGCGGACACAGATACGCAGTATTTT. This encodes CASSLAGADTDTQYF.

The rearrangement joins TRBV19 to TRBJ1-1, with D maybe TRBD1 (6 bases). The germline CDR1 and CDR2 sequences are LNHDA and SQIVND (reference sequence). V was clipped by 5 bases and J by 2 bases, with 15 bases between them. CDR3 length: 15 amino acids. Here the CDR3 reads CASSSKAGENTEAFF. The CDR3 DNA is TGTGCCAGTAGTTCAAAAGCAGGGGAAAACACTGAAGCTTTCTTT.

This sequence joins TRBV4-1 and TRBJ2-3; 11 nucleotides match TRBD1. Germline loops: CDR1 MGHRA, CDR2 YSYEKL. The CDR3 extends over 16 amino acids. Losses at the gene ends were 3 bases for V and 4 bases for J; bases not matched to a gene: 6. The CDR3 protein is CASSHEGQGGADTQYF. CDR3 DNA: TGCGCCAGCAGCCACGAGGGACAGGGGGGGGCAGATACGCAGTATTTT.

The CDR3 region has the DNA TGTGCCTGGAGGGCCGGGACAGGGGATGAAAAACTGTTTTTT. This codes for CAWRAGTGDEKLFF. V gene TRBV30 combines with J gene TRBJ1-4; 10 nucleotides agree with TRBD1. V was pared by 3 bases and J by 6 bases, with 4 bases of the junction left unmatched. Germline CDR1 reads GTSNPN; CDR2 reads SVGIG (reference sequence). The CDR3 loop spans 14 amino acids.

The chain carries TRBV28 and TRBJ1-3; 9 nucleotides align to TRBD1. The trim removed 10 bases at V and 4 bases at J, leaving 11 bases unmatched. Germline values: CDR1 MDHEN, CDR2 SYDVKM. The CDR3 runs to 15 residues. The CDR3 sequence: CATNTGGPVGNTIYF. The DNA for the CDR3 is TGTGCCACTAATACAGGGGGCCCAGTCGGAAACACCATATATTTT. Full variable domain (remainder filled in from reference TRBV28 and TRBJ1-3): DVKVTQSSRYLVKRTGEKVFLECVQDMDHENMFWYRQDPGLGLRLIYFSYDVKMKEKGDIPEGYSVSREKKERFSLILESASTNQTSMYLCATNTGGPVGNTIYFGEGSWLTVV.

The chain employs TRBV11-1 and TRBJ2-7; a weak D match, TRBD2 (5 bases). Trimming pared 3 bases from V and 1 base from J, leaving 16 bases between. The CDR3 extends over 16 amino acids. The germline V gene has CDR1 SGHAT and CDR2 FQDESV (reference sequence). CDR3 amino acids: CASSFGRTEDSYEQYF. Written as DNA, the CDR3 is TGTGCCAGCAGCTTCGGTCGGACGGAGGATTCCTACGAGCAGTACTTC.

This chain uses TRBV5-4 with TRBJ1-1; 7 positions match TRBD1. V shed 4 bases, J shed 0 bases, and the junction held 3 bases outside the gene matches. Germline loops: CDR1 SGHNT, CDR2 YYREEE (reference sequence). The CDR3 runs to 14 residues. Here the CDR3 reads CASSRQGMNTEAFF. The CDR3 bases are TGTGCCAGCAGCAGACAGGGTATGAACACTGAAGCTTTCTTT.

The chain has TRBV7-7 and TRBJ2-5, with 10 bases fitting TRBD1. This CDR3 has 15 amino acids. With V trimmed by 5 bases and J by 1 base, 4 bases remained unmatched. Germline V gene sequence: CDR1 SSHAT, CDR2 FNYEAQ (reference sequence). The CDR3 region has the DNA TGTGCCAGCAGCCCAGGGACAGGGGTCCAAGAGACCCAGTACTTC. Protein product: CASSPGTGVQETQYF.

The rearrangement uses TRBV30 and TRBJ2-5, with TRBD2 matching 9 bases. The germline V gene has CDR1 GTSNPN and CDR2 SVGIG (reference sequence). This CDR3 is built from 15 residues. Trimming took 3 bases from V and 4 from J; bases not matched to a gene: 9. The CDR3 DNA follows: TGTGCCTGGAGCGGAGAGCGGGGGGCCGGAGAGACCCAGTACTTC. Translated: CAWSGERGAGETQYF.

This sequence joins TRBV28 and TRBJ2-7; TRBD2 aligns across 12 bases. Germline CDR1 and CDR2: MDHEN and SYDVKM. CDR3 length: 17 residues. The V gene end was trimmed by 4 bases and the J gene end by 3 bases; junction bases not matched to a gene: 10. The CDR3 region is CASSSLRTSGGRYEQYF. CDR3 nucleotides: TGTGCCAGCAGTTCACTACGCACTAGCGGGGGGCGCTACGAGCAGTACTTC.

The CDR3 reads CASRNTGGGQTQYF. In nucleotides, the CDR3 is TGTGCCAGCAGAAATACAGGGGGCGGGCAGACCCAGTACTTC. V and J are TRBV11-1 and TRBJ2-5; TRBD1 matches at 9 bases. V dropped 6 bases and J dropped 6; count of bases not matched to a gene: 8. Germline values: CDR1 SGHAT, CDR2 FQDESV (reference sequence). The CDR3 totals 14 residues.

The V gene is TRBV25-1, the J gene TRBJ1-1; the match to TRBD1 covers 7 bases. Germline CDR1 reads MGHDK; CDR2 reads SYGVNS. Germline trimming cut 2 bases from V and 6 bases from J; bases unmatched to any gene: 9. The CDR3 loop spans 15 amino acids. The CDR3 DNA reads TGTGCCAGCAGTGAACCTACGACAGGGACCGCTGAAGCTTTCTTT. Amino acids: CASSEPTTGTAEAFF. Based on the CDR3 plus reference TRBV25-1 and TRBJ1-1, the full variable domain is EADIYQTPRYLVIGTGKKITLECSQTMGHDKMYWYQQDPGMELHLIHYSYGVNSTEKGDLSSESTVSRIRTEHFPLTLESARPSHTSQYLCASSEPTTGTAEAFFGQGTRLTVV.

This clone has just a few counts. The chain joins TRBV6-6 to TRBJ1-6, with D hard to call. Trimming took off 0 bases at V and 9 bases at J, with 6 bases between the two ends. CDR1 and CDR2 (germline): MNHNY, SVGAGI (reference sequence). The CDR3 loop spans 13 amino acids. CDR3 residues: CASSYSPGSPLHF. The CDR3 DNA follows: TGTGCCAGCAGTTACTCACCAGGTTCACCCCTCCACTTT.

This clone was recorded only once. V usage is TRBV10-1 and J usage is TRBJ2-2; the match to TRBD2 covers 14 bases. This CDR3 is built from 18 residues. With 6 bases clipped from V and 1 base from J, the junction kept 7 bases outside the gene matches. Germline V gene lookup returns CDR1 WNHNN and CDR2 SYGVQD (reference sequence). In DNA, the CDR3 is TGCGCCAGCAGGGTGACTAGCGGGGGGGCCGGGAACACCGGGGAGCTGTTTTTT. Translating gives CASRVTSGGAGNTGELFF.

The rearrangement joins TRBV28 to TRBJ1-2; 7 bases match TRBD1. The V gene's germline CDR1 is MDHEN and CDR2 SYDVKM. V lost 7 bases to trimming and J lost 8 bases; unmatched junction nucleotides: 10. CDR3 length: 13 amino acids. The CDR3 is CASTLTGSGGYTF. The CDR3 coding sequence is TGTGCCAGCACCCTGACAGGGTCCGGCGGCTACACCTTC.

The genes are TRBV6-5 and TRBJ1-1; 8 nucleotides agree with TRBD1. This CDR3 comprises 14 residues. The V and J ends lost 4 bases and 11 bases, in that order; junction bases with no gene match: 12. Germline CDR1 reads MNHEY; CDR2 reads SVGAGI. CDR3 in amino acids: CASSSDREYLVAFF. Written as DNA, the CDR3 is TGTGCCAGCAGTTCGGACAGGGAGTATTTGGTCGCTTTCTTT.

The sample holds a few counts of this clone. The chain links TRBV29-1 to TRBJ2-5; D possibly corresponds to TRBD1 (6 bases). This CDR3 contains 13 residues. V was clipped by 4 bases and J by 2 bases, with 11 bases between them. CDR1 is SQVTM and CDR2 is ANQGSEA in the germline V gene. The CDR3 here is CSVVGTGQETQYF. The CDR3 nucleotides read TGCAGCGTTGTAGGTACAGGGCAAGAGACCCAGTACTTC.

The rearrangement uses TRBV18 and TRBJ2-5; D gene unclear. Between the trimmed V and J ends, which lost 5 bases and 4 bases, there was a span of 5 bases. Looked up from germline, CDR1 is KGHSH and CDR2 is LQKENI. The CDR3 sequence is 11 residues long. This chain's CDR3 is CASSSGETQYF. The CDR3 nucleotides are TGTGCCAGCTCATCAGGAGAGACCCAGTACTTC. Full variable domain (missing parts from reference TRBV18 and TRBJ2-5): NAGVMQNPRHLVRRRGQEARLRCSPMKGHSHVYWYRQLPEEGLKFMVYLQKENIIDESGMPKERFSAEFPKEGPSILRIQQVVRGDSAAYFCASSSGETQYFGPGTRLLVL.

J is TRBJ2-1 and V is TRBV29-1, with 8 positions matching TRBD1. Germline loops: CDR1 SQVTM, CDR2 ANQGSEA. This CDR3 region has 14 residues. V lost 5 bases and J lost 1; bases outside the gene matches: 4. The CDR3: CSVNRGSSYNEQFF. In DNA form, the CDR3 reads TGCAGCGTTAACAGGGGGTCATCCTACAATGAGCAGTTCTTC.

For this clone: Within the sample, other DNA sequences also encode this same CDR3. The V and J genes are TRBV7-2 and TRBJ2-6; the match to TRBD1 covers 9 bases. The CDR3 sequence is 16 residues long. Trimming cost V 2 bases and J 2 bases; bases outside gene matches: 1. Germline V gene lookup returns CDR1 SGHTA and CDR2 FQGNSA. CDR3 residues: CASSLTGGAGANVLTF. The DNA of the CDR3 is TGTGCCAGCAGCTTAACAGGGGGCGCTGGGGCCAACGTCCTGACTTTC.

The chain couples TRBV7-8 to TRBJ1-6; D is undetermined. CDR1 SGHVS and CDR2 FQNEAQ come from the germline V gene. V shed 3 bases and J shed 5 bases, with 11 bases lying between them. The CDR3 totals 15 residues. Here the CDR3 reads CASSFRRENNSPLHF. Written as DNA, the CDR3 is TGTGCCAGCAGCTTCCGAAGGGAGAATAATTCACCCCTCCACTTT.

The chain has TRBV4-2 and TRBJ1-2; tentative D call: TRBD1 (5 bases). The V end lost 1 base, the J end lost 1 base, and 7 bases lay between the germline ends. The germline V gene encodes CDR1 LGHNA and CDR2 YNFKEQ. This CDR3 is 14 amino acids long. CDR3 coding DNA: TGTGCCAGCAGCCAAGGGGGGGATAACTATGGCTACACCTTC. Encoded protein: CASSQGGDNYGYTF.